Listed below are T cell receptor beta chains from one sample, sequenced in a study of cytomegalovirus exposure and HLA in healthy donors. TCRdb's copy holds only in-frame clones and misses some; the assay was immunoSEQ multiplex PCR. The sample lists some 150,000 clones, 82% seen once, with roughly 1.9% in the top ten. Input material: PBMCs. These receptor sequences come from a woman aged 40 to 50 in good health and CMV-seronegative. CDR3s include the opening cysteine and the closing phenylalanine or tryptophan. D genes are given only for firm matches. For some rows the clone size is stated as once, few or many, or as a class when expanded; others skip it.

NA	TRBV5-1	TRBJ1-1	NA	TGCGCCAGCAGCACCGGAGGCCCGGCGTCTGAAGCTTTCTTT	CASSTGGPASEAFF
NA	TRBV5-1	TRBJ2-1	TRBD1	TGCGCCAGCAGCTGGAATCCGGGACAGGGGGCTGATGAGCAGTTCTTC	CASSWNPGQGADEQFF
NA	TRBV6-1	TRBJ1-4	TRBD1	TGTGCCAGCAGCCTGACAGGGGCAACTAATGAAAAACTGTTTTTT	CASSLTGATNEKLFF
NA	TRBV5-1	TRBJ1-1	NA	TGCGCCAGCAGCAGGGAGGGGAGCACTGAAGCTTTCTTT	CASSREGSTEAFF
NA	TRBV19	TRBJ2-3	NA	TGTGCCAGTAGTATGGCCGTAGATACGCAGTATTTT	CASSMAVDTQYF
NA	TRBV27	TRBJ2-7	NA	TGTGCCAGCAACCCGGGCCCGGGAAGATCGGGCGAGCAGTACTTC	CASNPGPGRSGEQYF
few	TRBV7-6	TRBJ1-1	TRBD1	TGTGCCAGCAGCAACCGGGACAGGGCCACTGAAGCTTTCTTT	CASSNRDRATEAFF
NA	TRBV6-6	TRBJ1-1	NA	TGTGCCAGCAGTTATTCAGTGAACACTGAAGCTTTCTTT	CASSYSVNTEAFF
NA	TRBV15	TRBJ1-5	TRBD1	TGTGCCACCAGCAGAGATGAGATAGGGGGCAATTGGCCCCAGCATTTT	CATSRDEIGGNWPQHF
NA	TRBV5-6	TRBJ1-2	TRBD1	TGTGCCAGCGGACAGGGCCGAGAGCTTTATGGCTACACCTTC	CASGQGRELYGYTF
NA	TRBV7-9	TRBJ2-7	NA	TGTGCCAGCAGCTTATTAAACAGACCCTACGAGCAGTACTTC	CASSLLNRPYEQYF
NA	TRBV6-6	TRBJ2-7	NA	TGTGCCAGCACCTTCGTGGGGAGAGTTTACGAGCAGTACTTC	CASTFVGRVYEQYF
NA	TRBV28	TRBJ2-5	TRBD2	TGTGCCAGCAGTCCACTAGCGGTACAAGAGACCCAGTACTTC	CASSPLAVQETQYF
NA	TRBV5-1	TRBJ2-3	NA	TGCGCCAGCAGCTTGGAAGGCAGGTTTACAGATACGCAGTATTTT	CASSLEGRFTDTQYF
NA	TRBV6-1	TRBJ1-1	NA	TGTGCCAGCAGACTTTTACAGGTTTCTACTGAAGCTTTCTTT	CASRLLQVSTEAFF
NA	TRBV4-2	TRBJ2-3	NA	TGTGCCAGCAGCCAAGCTCTATCCACAGATACGCAGTATTTT	CASSQALSTDTQYF
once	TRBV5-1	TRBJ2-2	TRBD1	TGCGCCAGCAGCCTAATGGGACAGGGGATAGACACCGGGGAGCTGTTTTTT	CASSLMGQGIDTGELFF
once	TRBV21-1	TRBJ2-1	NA	TGTGCCAGCAGCAAAAGGGGACACCGGACCTACAATGAGCAGTTCTTC	CASSKRGHRTYNEQFF
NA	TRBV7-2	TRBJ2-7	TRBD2	TGTGCCAGCAGCTTAGGACTAGCGGGGGCCTACGAGCAGTACTTC	CASSLGLAGAYEQYF
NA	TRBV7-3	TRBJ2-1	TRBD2	TGTGCCAGCAGCTCCAAGGACGGGAGGGCCTTGGGTGAGCAGTTCTTC	CASSSKDGRALGEQFF
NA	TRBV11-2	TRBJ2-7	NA	TGTGCCAGCAGTTATTACAGGGTCTCCTACGAGCAGTACTTC	CASSYYRVSYEQYF
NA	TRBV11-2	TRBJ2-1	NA	TGTGCCAGCAGCTTCATGAGGGTTAACAATGAGCAGTTCTTC	CASSFMRVNNEQFF
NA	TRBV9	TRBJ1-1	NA	TGTGCCAGCAGCCGCGGGTCGGTGAACACTGAAGCTTTCTTT	CASSRGSVNTEAFF
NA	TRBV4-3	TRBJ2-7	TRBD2	TGCGCCAGCAGCCAGGGAGGGCACTACGAGCAGTACTTC	CASSQGGHYEQYF
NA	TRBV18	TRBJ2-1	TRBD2	TGTGCCAGCTCACCAACCCTAGCGGGATCCAATGAGCAGTTCTTC	CASSPTLAGSNEQFF
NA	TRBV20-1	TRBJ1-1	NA	TGCAGTGCCAGGGAGGTGGAAGCTTTCTTT	CSAREVEAFF
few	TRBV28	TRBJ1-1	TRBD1	TGTGCCAGCAGTTTCCCAGGGGGCGGTACTGAAGCTTTCTTT	CASSFPGGGTEAFF
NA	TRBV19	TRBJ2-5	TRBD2	TGTGCCAGTAGTATAACCGGGCGGGCTAGCGGTTACCAAGAGACCCAGTACTTC	CASSITGRASGYQETQYF
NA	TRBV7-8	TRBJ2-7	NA	TGTGCCAGCAGCTTAGCGGGGGGTTCCTACGAGCAGTACTTC	CASSLAGGSYEQYF
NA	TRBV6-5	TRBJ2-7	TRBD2	TGTGCCAGCAGTTCTACTAGCGGGAGCCACGAGCAGTACTTC	CASSSTSGSHEQYF
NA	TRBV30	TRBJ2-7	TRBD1	TGTGCCTGGGGGACAGTGTACGAGCAGTACTTC	CAWGTVYEQYF
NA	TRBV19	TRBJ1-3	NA	TGTGCCAGTAGTCCGAGCTGGAGCTCTGGAAACACCATATATTTT	CASSPSWSSGNTIYF
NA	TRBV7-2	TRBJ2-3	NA	TGTGCCAGCAGCTTCAAAACCGGAGGTACGCAGTATTTT	CASSFKTGGTQYF
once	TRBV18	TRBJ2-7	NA	TGTGCCAGCTCAGCCTCTATAGCCTCTCAGTTCTACGAGCAGTACTTC	CASSASIASQFYEQYF
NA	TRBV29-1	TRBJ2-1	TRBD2	TGCAGCGTTCGCGGACTAGCTATAACGCAGTTCTTC	CSVRGLAITQFF
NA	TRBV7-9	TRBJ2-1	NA	TGTGCCAGCAGCGTCGACAGGAGCTCCTACAATGAGCAGTTCTTC	CASSVDRSSYNEQFF
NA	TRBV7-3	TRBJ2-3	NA	TGTGCCAGCAGCCTCCGAGGTCTAGTCGCAGATACGCAGTATTTT	CASSLRGLVADTQYF
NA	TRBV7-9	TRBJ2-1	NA	TGTGCCAGCAGCTTAGCGTCTAGGAATGAGCAGTTCTTC	CASSLASRNEQFF
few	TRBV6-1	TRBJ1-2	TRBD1	TGTGCCAGCAGTGGGACAGGGAAATTGAAAGGCTACACCTTC	CASSGTGKLKGYTF
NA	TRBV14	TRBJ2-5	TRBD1	TGTGCCAGCAGCCAAGATTGGACAGGCGTCCAGTACTTC	CASSQDWTGVQYF
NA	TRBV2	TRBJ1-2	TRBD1	TGTGCCAGCAGGAGTACGACAGGGGTGCTGGTAGATGGCTACACCTTC	CASRSTTGVLVDGYTF
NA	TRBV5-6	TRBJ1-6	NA	TGTGCCAGCAACTATCTCCCGGGAACGAATTCACCCCTCCACTTT	CASNYLPGTNSPLHF
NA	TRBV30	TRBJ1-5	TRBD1	TGTGCCTGGAGTCCCAGGGGGGAGCTTAGCAATCAGCCCCAGCATTTT	CAWSPRGELSNQPQHF
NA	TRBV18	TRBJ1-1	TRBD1	TGTGCCAGCTCACCACCCCGGACAGGCCCGGACGCTGAAGCTTTCTTT	CASSPPRTGPDAEAFF
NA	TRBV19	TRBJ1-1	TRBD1	TGTGCCAGTAGTCTCTCGACAGGGATGGCTGAAGCTTTCTTT	CASSLSTGMAEAFF
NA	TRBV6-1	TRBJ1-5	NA	TGTGCCAGCAGTGCTCACCTAGACAGGAACAATCAGCCCCAGCATTTT	CASSAHLDRNNQPQHF
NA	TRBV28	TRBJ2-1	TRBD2	TGTGCCAGTTGGGGGGGACAGGCTCGAGCGGGAGGGCCATTCGAGCAGTTCTTC	CASWGGQARAGGPFEQFF
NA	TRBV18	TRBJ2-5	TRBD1	TGTGCCAGCTCACCCGGGACAGGGTGGCAAGAGACCCAGTACTTC	CASSPGTGWQETQYF
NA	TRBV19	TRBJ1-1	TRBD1	TGTGCCAGTAGCTCGAGACAGGGGGCGACTGAAGCTTTCTTT	CASSSRQGATEAFF
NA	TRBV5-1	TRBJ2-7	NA	TGCGCCAGCGCCCCGGGGGGCAGTTTTTCCTACGAGCAGTACTTC	CASAPGGSFSYEQYF
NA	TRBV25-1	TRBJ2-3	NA	TGTGCCAGCAGTAGGGAGGCTGGCACAGATACGCAGTATTTT	CASSREAGTDTQYF
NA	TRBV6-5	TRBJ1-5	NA	TGTGCCAGCAGTTACCGACAGAGCAATCAGCCCCAGCATTTT	CASSYRQSNQPQHF